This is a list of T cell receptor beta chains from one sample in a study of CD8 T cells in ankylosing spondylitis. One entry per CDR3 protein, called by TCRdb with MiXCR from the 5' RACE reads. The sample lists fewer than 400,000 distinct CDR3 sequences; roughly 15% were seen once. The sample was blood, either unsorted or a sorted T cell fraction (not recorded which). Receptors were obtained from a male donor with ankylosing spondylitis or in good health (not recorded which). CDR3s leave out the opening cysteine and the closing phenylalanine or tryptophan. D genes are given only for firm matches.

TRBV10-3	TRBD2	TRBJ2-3	AIGTSGGDTQY
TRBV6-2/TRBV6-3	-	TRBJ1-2	ASSYSRTGGNGSRYGYT
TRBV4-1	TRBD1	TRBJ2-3	ASSQDRTGRY
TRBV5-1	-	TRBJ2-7	ASSLSAGTREQY
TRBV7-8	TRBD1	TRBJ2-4	ASSLTPDRDGRQY
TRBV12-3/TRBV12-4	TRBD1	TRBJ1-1	ASSPGQGAWLEAF
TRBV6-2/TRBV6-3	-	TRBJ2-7	ARWTSSSAYEQY
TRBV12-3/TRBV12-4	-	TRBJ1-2	ASSLRVLGDGYT
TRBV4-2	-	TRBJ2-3	ASSLSGDTQY
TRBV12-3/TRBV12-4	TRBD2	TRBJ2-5	ASSFRLAGEETQY
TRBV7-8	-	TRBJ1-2	ASSRVGQTSLYGYT
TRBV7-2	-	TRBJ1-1	ASSSGWQGRRDTEAF
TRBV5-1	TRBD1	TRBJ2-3	ASSDLGQHTDTQY
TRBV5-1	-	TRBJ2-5	ASSLGAWQGLTETQY
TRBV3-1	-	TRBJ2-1	ASRHYNEQF
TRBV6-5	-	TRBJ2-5	ASSSGDRKTQY
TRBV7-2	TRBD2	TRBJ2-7	ASSLVGGRAGYEQY
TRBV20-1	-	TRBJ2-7	SARGGYEQY
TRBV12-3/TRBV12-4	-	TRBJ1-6	ASSPEGNNSPLH
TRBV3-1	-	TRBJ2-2	ASSQEVGELF
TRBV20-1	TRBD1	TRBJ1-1	SARTGGAPEAF
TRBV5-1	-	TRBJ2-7	ASSLRAFDYEQY
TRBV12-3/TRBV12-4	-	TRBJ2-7	ASSLMSEQY
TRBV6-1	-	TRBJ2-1	ASRGRAYNEQF
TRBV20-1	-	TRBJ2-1	SASSAGGEQF
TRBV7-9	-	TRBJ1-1	ASSLDNTEAF
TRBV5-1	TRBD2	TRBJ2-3	ASSVPAGLTTDTQY
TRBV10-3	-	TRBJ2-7	ATGARDSSYEQY
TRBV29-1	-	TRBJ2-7	SVSGLTAYEQY
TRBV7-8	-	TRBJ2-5	ASSLGGRGRETQY
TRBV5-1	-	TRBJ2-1	ASSLGAPLLYNEQF
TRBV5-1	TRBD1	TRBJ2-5	ASSRSTGGEETQY
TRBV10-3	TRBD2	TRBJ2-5	AISLGLAETSQETQY
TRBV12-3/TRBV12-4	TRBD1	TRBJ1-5	ASSWLAGGIQPQH
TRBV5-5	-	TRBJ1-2	ASSSNDKFYGYT